A single sample gave rise to the 14 T cell receptor beta chains below, sequenced in a study of Ad26.COV2.S vaccination and SARS-CoV-2 variants. Noted treatment: some 20 received Ad26.COV2.S at low or high dose, single or two shots; five or six received placebo; per-sample allocation not given. The samples were gathered on day 63 after the first injection of vaccine or placebo. Data came from immunoSEQ multiplex PCR; TCRdb stores just in-frame clones and leaves some out. This table holds approximately 410,000 clones, approximately 92% found once. The sequenced sample was peripheral blood, obtained in a trial of Ad26.COV2.S vaccine versus placebo. The source is a person aged 18-60 years who received the Ad26.COV2.S COVID-19 vaccine or a placebo.

The genes are TRBV19 and TRBJ1-5; possible D gene TRBD1, 6 bases. Germline V gives CDR1 LNHDA, CDR2 SQIVND (reference sequence). CDR3 length: 14 amino acids. Trimming cost V 6 bases and J 4 bases, with 13 bases left between them. The CDR3 here is CASRAGTINQPQHF. CDR3 bases: TGTGCCAGTAGGGCAGGGACAATAAATCAGCCCCAGCATTTT.

This clone was picked up a small number of times. The rearrangement uses TRBV6-4 and TRBJ1-1; D unclear. Looked up from germline, CDR1 is MRHNA and CDR2 is SNTAGT. Trimming removed 0 bases from V and 1 base from J, with 6 bases in between. The length of the CDR3 is 14 residues. CDR3: CASSDSEWNTEAFF. The CDR3 DNA reads as TGTGCCAGCAGTGACTCGGAATGGAACACTGAAGCTTTCTTT.

The J gene is TRBJ2-3, the V gene TRBV9; D possibly corresponds to TRBD2 (5 bases). The CDR3 extends over 15 amino acids. V was clipped by 2 bases and J by 4 bases, with 14 bases between them. From germline, CDR1 is SGDLS and CDR2 YYNGEE. Here the CDR3 reads CASSVSGVDADTQYF. CDR3 DNA sequence: TGTGCCAGCAGCGTCTCCGGGGTGGACGCAGATACGCAGTATTTT.

This chain connects TRBV12-3 or TRBV12-4 to TRBJ2-1; D gene uncertain. V dropped 3 bases and J dropped 9 bases, with 9 bases sitting between them. The CDR3 extends over 12 amino acids. The CDR3 reads CASSFSLGEQFF. The CDR3 region has the DNA TGTGCCAGCAGTTTCTCCCTGGGTGAGCAGTTCTTC.

The gene calls are TRBV4-1 and TRBJ2-7, with 7 bases fitting TRBD2. Unmatched junction bases numbered 12, after V lost 1 base and J lost 6 bases. Germline V lookup: CDR1 MGHRA, CDR2 YSYEKL. The CDR3 is 16 amino acids. CDR3: CASSQGPAGVPPEQYF. The DNA of the CDR3 is TGCGCCAGCAGCCAAGGTCCGGCGGGGGTGCCCCCCGAGCAGTACTTC.

The V gene is TRBV27, the J gene TRBJ1-2, with TRBD1 matching over 9 bases. This CDR3 spans 16 amino acids. Germline V lookup: CDR1 MNHEY, CDR2 SMNVEV (reference sequence). V was pared by 2 bases and J by 6 bases, with 10 bases of the junction left unmatched. CDR3 DNA sequence: TGTGCCAGCAGTTTAAGTGGGGACAGGGATTTTCATGGCTACACCTTC. This codes for CASSLSGDRDFHGYTF.

The chain employs TRBV19 and TRBJ1-5, with a weak D call TRBD1 (6 bases). Between the trimmed V and J ends, which lost 3 bases and 3 bases, there was a span of 12 bases. In germline, CDR1 is LNHDA, CDR2 SQIVND (reference sequence). The CDR3 length is 15 residues. The CDR3 coding sequence is TGTGCCAGTAGTATTTGGGACACCTACAATCAGCCCCAGCATTTT. Protein product: CASSIWDTYNQPQHF.

The rearrangement uses TRBV4-2 and TRBJ2-1, with 12 bases identical to TRBD2. The CDR3 is 18 residues long. J was trimmed by 7 bases and V by 0 bases; bases with no gene match: 10. CDR1 and CDR2 from the germline V gene are LGHNA and YNFKEQ. CDR3 loop: CASSQEGAGLAGWNEQFF. Here the CDR3 DNA reads TGTGCCAGCAGCCAAGAGGGGGCAGGACTAGCGGGGTGGAATGAGCAGTTCTTC.

The CDR3: CASSLQSGGTEAFF. The CDR3 coding sequence is TGTGCCAGCAGCCTCCAATCTGGGGGCACTGAAGCTTTCTTT. V usage is TRBV7-2 and J usage is TRBJ1-1, with D possibly TRBD1 on 5 matching bases. V was pared by 5 bases and J by 4 bases, with 14 bases between. The CDR3 runs 14 residues. Per the germline V gene, CDR1 is SGHTA and CDR2 is FQGNSA.

V usage is TRBV19 and J usage is TRBJ2-3, with D possibly being TRBD1 (6 bases). CDR3 length: 14 residues. Germline V gene sequence: CDR1 LNHDA, CDR2 SQIVND (reference sequence). Trimming cost V 3 bases and J 2 bases, with 9 bases left between them. CDR3 bases: TGTGCCAGTAGTATTGGGGGCCCCACAGATACGCAGTATTTT. Protein: CASSIGGPTDTQYF.

The rearrangement links TRBV7-2 to TRBJ2-1; D possibly corresponds to TRBD2 (7 bases). The length of the CDR3 is 16 residues. Germline values: CDR1 SGHTA, CDR2 FQGNSA. V lost 8 bases and J 0 bases, leaving 17 bases between the germline ends. This chain's CDR3 is CASGPGGLSSYNEQFF. The CDR3 DNA follows: TGTGCCAGCGGCCCGGGGGGCCTGAGCTCCTACAATGAGCAGTTCTTC.

This clone was detected only once. V gene TRBV6-5 combines with J gene TRBJ2-7; no clear D. The CDR3 consists of 15 residues. CDR1 is MNHEY, CDR2 SVGAGI, per germline. V lost 2 bases and J lost 5, with 16 bases in between. The CDR3 reads CASSYTEAWAHEQYF. The CDR3 DNA follows: TGTGCCAGCAGTTACACCGAAGCATGGGCCCACGAGCAGTACTTC.

The chain couples TRBV28 to TRBJ2-2; no clear D gene. Trimming took off 3 bases at V and 0 bases at J, with 8 bases between the two ends. The CDR3 sequence is 15 residues long. In germline, CDR1 is MDHEN, CDR2 SYDVKM. As DNA, the CDR3 is TGTGCCAGCAGTTTGGGGATGACGAACACCGGGGAGCTGTTTTTT. Its translation: CASSLGMTNTGELFF.

The J gene is TRBJ1-3, the V gene TRBV7-9, with D unclear. The V gene lost 0 bases and the J gene lost 0 bases, with 9 bases spanning the gap. The CDR3 totals 16 residues. Germline CDR1 and CDR2: SEHNR and FQNEAQ (reference sequence). This CDR3 is CASSLAWINSGNTIYF. CDR3 coding DNA: TGTGCCAGCAGCTTAGCGTGGATCAACTCTGGAAACACCATATATTTT.